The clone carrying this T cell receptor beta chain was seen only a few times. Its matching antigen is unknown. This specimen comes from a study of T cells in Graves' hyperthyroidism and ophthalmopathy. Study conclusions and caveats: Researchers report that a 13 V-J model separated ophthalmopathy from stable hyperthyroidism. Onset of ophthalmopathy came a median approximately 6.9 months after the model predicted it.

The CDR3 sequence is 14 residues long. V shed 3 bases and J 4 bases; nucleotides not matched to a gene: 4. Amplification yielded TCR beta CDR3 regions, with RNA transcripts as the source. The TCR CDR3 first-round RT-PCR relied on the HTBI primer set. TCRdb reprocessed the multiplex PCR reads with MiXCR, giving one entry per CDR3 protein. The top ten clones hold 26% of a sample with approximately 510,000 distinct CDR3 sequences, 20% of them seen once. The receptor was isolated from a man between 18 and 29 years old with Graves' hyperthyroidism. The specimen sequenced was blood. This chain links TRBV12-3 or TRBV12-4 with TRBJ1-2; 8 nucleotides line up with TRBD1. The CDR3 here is CASSFRQGIYGYTF. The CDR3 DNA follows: TGTGCCAGCAGTTTTCGACAGGGGATCTATGGCTACACCTTC.